The clone carrying this TCR beta chain was picked up a small number of times. Its antigen is undetermined. V lost 0 bases to trimming and J lost 6 bases, with 17 bases between them. Germline-derived CDR1 and CDR2 are LGHNT and FRNRAP. The CDR3 extends over 16 amino acids. These data come from a study of blood T cells in healthy people across ages. Background on the study: Every two T cells gave about one barcoded beta molecule via template switching.

PCR was performed a second time for roughly 7 to 12 cycles using a sample-barcoded 5' primer and a J-beta primer mix. Every single cDNA molecule received a tag from a template-switch adaptor with 12 random nucleotides. TCRdb re-called the 5' RACE reads with MiXCR, one entry per CDR3 protein. The data contain hundreds of thousands of distinct CDR3 sequences, approximately 26% of them singletons. Whole-study results and caveats: There was a strong correlation between TCR beta diversity and naive T cell percentage.

This same sample was also part of a study on T cells of mothers and their children. That publication notes: From each mother came over 8.5 million TCR beta CDR3 reads, and from each child came 3 million to 3.5 million.

Sequencing input: blood. V and J are TRBV12-5 and TRBJ2-5; D possibly corresponds to TRBD2 (6 bases). This clonotype originated in a boy aged 2-15 years in good health. CDR3 nucleotide sequence: TGTGCTAGTGGTTTGGTGACCCTGGAGGGCAGGAAGACCCAGTACTTC. Translation: CASGLVTLEGRKTQYF.